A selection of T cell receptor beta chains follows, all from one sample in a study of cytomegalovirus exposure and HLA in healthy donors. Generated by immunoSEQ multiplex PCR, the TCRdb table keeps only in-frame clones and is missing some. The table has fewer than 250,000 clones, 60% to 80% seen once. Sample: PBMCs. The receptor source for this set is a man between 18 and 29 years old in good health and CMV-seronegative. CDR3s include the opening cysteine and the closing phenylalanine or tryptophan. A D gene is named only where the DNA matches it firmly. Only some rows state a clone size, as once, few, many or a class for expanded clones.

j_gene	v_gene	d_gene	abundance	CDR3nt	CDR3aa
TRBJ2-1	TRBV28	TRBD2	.	TGTGCCAGCATCCTAGCGGGAGGCAATGAGCAGTTCTTC	CASILAGGNEQFF
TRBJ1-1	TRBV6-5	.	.	TGTGCCAGCAGTTACTCGTTGCGGGACACTGAAGCTTTCTTT	CASSYSLRDTEAFF
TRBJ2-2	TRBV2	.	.	TGTGCCAGCACTCCCGGGACAACCAACACCGGGGAGCTGTTTTTT	CASTPGTTNTGELFF
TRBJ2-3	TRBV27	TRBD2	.	TGTGCCAGCAGTTTATTTCCGGGACTAGCGGGAGGAGATACGCAGTATTTT	CASSLFPGLAGGDTQYF
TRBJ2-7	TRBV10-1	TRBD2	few	TGCGCCAGCAACCCCCTACTAGCGGGCGCGTTCTACGAGCAGTACTTC	CASNPLLAGAFYEQYF
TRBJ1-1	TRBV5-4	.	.	TGTGCCAGCAGCCCAGGGGTAAACACTGAAGCTTTCTTT	CASSPGVNTEAFF
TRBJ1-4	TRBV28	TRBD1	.	TGTGCCAGCAGTTGGGACAGGGATGCAACTAATGAAAAACTGTTTTTT	CASSWDRDATNEKLFF
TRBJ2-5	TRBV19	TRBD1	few	TGTGCCAGTAGTGGGGACAGAGAGACCCAGTACTTC	CASSGDRETQYF
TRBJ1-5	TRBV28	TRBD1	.	TGTGCCAGCAGTTCGACGGACAGGGGCTGGCAGCCCCAGCATTTT	CASSSTDRGWQPQHF
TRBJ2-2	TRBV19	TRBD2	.	TGTGCCAGTAGTATAACCCCAGGACTAGCGGGAGGCCCAAACACCGGGGAGCTGTTTTTT	CASSITPGLAGGPNTGELFF
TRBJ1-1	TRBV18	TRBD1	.	TGTGCCAGCTCACCCCAGGGGGGAGGCAACACTGAAGCTTTCTTT	CASSPQGGGNTEAFF
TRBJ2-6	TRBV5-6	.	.	TGTGCCAGCAGCTTGGGAGAAACCCGTCGGGGGGCCAACGTCCTGACTTTC	CASSLGETRRGANVLTF
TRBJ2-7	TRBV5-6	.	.	TGTGCCAGCAGCTGGGGCCTCTACGAGCAGTACTTC	CASSWGLYEQYF
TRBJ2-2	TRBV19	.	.	TGTGCCAGTAGTATCCCGGTCGGTGGCGGGGAGCTGTTTTTT	CASSIPVGGGELFF
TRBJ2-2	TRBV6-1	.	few	TGTGCCAGCAGTTCCAGGGTCGCCGGGGAGCTGTTTTTT	CASSSRVAGELFF
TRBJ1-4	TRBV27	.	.	TGTGCCAGCAGTTTAGAGTGGGGGGGCACTAATGAAAAACTGTTTTTT	CASSLEWGGTNEKLFF
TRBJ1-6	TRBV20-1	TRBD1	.	TGCAGTCTTGGGACAGGTTCACCCCTCCACTTT	CSLGTGSPLHF
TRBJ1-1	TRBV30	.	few	TGTGCCTGGGCTTCCTCCGAGGGCTTATCTGAAGCTTTCTTT	CAWASSEGLSEAFF
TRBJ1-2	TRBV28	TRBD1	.	TGTGCCAGCAGTCAACAGGGGGCCTATGGCTACACCTTC	CASSQQGAYGYTF
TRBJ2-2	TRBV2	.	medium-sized	TGTGCCAGCAGTGAGGTTGAGGGAACCGGGGAGCTGTTTTTT	CASSEVEGTGELFF
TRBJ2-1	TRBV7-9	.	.	TGTGCCAGCAGCTTACGTCAGGGGAATGAGCAGTTCTTC	CASSLRQGNEQFF
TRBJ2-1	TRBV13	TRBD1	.	TGTGCCAGCAGCAGGGACAGCCAGTGGGACAATGAGCAGTTCTTC	CASSRDSQWDNEQFF
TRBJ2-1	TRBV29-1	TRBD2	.	TGCAGCATTGCAAGCGGGAGCTCCTACAATGAGCAGTTCTTC	CSIASGSSYNEQFF
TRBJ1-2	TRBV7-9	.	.	TGTGCCAGCAGCTTAGTGACAGGCGAAGGCTACACCTTC	CASSLVTGEGYTF
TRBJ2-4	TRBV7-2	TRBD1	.	TGTGCCAGCAGCCAGGACAGGGTAACCAAAAACATTCAGTACTTC	CASSQDRVTKNIQYF
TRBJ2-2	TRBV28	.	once	TGTGCCAGCAGTTTACTTAACACCGGGGAGCTGTTTTTT	CASSLLNTGELFF
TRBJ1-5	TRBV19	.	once	TGTGCCAGTAGTATTGAACAGGTGGGCGATTATAGCAATCAGCCCCAGCATTTT	CASSIEQVGDYSNQPQHF
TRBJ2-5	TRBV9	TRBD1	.	TGTGCCAGCAGCGTGGGGCAGGGGGTCGGGGCCCAGTACTTC	CASSVGQGVGAQYF
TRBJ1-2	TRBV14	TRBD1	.	TGTGCCAGCAGCCGGTTTTCGGGACAGGGGATTGCGAATGGCTACACCTTC	CASSRFSGQGIANGYTF
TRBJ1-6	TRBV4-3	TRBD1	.	TGCGCCAGCAGCCCCCATCTGGGACAGGGTAATTCACCCCTCCACTTT	CASSPHLGQGNSPLHF
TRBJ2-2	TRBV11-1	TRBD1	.	TGTGCCAGCAGTCGCCGCCCGGGACAGTTGACCGGGGAGCTGTTTTTT	CASSRRPGQLTGELFF
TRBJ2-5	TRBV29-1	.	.	TGCAGCGTTGCAACGGGACTTTTTGGAGAGACCCAGTACTTC	CSVATGLFGETQYF
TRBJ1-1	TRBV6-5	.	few	TGTGCCAGCAGTTGGGACTACAACACTGAAGCTTTCTTT	CASSWDYNTEAFF
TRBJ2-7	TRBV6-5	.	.	TGTGCCAGCAGTTATCAGGACAGCACCTACGAGCAGTACTTC	CASSYQDSTYEQYF
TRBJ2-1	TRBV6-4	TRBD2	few	TGTGCCAGCAGTGACTCTAGCGGGGGGGCCGATGAGCAGTTCTTC	CASSDSSGGADEQFF
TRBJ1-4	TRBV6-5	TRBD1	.	TGTGCCAGCAGTTACGGGCAGGGGGCGGGGGAAAAACTGTTTTTT	CASSYGQGAGEKLFF
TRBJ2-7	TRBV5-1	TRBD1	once	TGCGCCAGCAGCTTGTTACGGGACAGGGTAGGCGAGCAGTACTTC	CASSLLRDRVGEQYF
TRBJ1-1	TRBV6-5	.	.	TGTGCCAGCAGGGCAAACATGAACACTGAAGCTTTCTTT	CASRANMNTEAFF
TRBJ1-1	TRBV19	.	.	TGTGCCACCATAGCAGGGGACGCTTTCTTT	CATIAGDAFF
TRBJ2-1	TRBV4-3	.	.	TGCGCCAGCAGCCCTGGGGTAGCGGATTACAATGAGCAGTTCTTC	CASSPGVADYNEQFF
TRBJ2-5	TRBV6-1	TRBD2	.	TGTGCCAGCAGTCAACTAGCGGAAGAGACCCAGTACTTC	CASSQLAEETQYF
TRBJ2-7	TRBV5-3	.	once	TGTGCCAGAAGCTCGGACAGGCAGTACTTC	CARSSDRQYF
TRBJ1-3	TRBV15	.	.	TGTGCCACCAGCAGAGAGGGTGGGCAGCTCTCTGGAAACACCATATATTTT	CATSREGGQLSGNTIYF
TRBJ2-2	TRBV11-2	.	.	TGTGCCAGCAGCTTACGTAGGTCAGGGAAGGACACCGGGGAGCTGTTTTTT	CASSLRRSGKDTGELFF
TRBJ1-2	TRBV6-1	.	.	TGTGCCAGCAGTGAGAGTCAGGGAAAGTATGGCTACACCTTC	CASSESQGKYGYTF